This T cell receptor beta chain originates from a study of blood T cell repertoires in COVID-19. Study-wide background: PBMCs, B-cell-depleted T cells, or T cells provided the cDNA or gDNA that made up the material.

Authors' analysis steps: The assay estimated nucleated cells by amplifying reference gene primers. Libraries were prepared by immunoSEQ multiplex PCR; TCRdb keeps only in-frame clonotypes and omits some of them. The D gene and trimming were derived from the DNA, and the V and J assignments and clone size from that table. The profile shows around 180,000 clones, approximately 80% of them singletons. Cohort placement rested on clinical history that participants reported themselves. In germline, CDR1 is SGHTA, CDR2 FQGNSA. Unmatched junction bases numbered 6, after V lost 4 bases and J lost 4 bases. This CDR3 contains 15 residues.

This chain uses TRBV7-2 with TRBJ2-2; 7 bases are a match to TRBD1. Sequenced: PBMCs or T cells enriched from blood (not recorded which). The clonotype was recovered from a man aged 50 to 59 who had recovered from COVID-19. This CDR3 reads CASSSTGESTGELFF. CDR3 nucleotides: TGTGCCAGCAGCTCTACAGGGGAGAGCACCGGGGAGCTGTTTTTT.